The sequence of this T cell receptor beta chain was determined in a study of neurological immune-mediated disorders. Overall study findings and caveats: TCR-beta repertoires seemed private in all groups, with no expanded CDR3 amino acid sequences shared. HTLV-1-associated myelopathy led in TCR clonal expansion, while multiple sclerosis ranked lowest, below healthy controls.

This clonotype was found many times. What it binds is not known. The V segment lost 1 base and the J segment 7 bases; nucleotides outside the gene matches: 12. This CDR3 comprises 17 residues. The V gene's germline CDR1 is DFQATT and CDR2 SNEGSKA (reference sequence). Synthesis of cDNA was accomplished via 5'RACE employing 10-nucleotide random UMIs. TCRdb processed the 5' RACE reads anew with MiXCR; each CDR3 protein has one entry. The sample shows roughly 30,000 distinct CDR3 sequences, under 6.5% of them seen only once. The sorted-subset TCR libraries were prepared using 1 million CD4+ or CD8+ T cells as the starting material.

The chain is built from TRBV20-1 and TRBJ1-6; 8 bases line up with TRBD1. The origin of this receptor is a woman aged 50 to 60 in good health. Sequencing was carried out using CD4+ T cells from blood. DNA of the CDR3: TGCAGTGCTAGAGGTCAGGGGGCAGGGTGGAAGAATTCACCCCTCCACTTT. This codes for CSARGQGAGWKNSPLHF.